These 13 T cell receptor beta chains came from one sample sequenced in a study of T cell responses to AZD1222 COVID-19 vaccine. Clones were read by immunoSEQ multiplex PCR, and TCRdb kept only the in-frame ones, dropping some. The sample lists 150,000 to 250,000 clones, about nine tenths seen once, with around 3.7% in the top ten. The sequences come from peripheral blood, collected 28 days after the second AZD1222 dose. Receptors originate from an adult who received the AZD1222 COVID-19 vaccine.

The chain couples TRBV5-1 to TRBJ1-1; 9 nucleotides agree with TRBD1. Trimming cost V 3 bases and J 8 bases; bases outside gene matches: 11. This CDR3 comprises 15 residues. Per germline, CDR1 SGHRS and CDR2 YFSETQ. The CDR3 region is CASSSALQGAREAFF. CDR3 nucleotide sequence: TGCGCCAGCAGCTCAGCTTTACAGGGGGCCAGGGAAGCTTTCTTT.

This clone was picked up one time. V gene TRBV7-8 combines with J gene TRBJ2-3; 11 positions match TRBD2. This CDR3 is 16 amino acids long. Germline V gene sequence: CDR1 SGHVS, CDR2 FQNEAQ. J gave up 0 bases and V 6 bases, and 5 bases lay outside the gene matches. The CDR3 sequence is CASRQLAGASTDTQYF. DNA for the CDR3: TGTGCCAGCAGGCAACTAGCGGGAGCGAGCACAGATACGCAGTATTTT. The whole variable domain, remainder taken from reference TRBV7-8 and TRBJ2-3, is GAGVSQSPRYKVAKRGQDVALRCDPISGHVSLFWYQQALGQGPEFLTYFQNEAQLDKSGLPSDRFFAERPEGSVSTLKIQRTQQEDSAVYLCASRQLAGASTDTQYFGPGTRLTVL.

V is TRBV7-9 and J is TRBJ1-2; D gene unclear. CDR3 size: 14 residues. Trimming pared 5 bases from V and 4 bases from J, leaving 14 bases between. Germline-derived CDR1 and CDR2 are SEHNR and FQNEAQ (reference sequence). Here the CDR3 reads CASSPGTAGYGYTF. CDR3 bases: TGTGCCAGCAGCCCGGGTACGGCAGGCTATGGCTACACCTTC.

The V gene is TRBV6-5, the J gene TRBJ2-1; 11 bases line up with TRBD2. The ends lost 8 bases at V and 9 bases at J; junction bases unmatched: 6. The CDR3 has 13 residues. Germline CDR1 reads MNHEY; CDR2 reads SVGAGI. CDR3 sequence (DNA): TGTGCCAGCCGCTTAGGACTAGCGGGTGAGCAGTTCTTC. Translating it yields CASRLGLAGEQFF.

CDR3 DNA: TGTGCCAGCAGTCGACTCCACTACGAGCAGTACTTC. Its translation: CASSRLHYEQYF. The rearrangement joins TRBV28 to TRBJ2-7; D remains ambiguous. The germline gives CDR1 MDHEN, CDR2 SYDVKM. The CDR3 runs 12 residues. Trimming left V 5 bases short and J 3 bases short, with 8 bases between.

J is TRBJ2-5 and V is TRBV7-9; the match to TRBD2 covers 7 bases. V lost 3 bases, J lost 4 bases, and 2 bases stayed unmatched. The CDR3 is 13 amino acids. Germline CDR1 is SEHNR and CDR2 is FQNEAQ (reference sequence). This chain's CDR3 is CASSFGGIETQYF. The CDR3 DNA sequence: TGTGCCAGCAGCTTCGGGGGGATAGAGACCCAGTACTTC.

V gene TRBV14 combines with J gene TRBJ2-5; a weak D match, TRBD2 (5 bases). With 1 base removed from V and 5 bases from J, the gap between germline ends came to 8 bases. Looked up from germline, CDR1 is SGHDN and CDR2 is FVKESK. The CDR3 covers 13 residues. The CDR3 region has the DNA TGTGCCAGCAGCCAAGGGACTCGGGAGACCCAGTACTTC. Encoded protein: CASSQGTRETQYF.

This clone has just a few counts. V and J are TRBV19 and TRBJ2-1; 11 nucleotides line up with TRBD2. Trimming took 6 bases from V and 4 from J; bases not matched to a gene: 8. The CDR3 runs to 16 residues. In germline, CDR1 is LNHDA, CDR2 SQIVND (reference sequence). The CDR3 DNA is TGTGCCAGTAGATCCAGACTAGCGGGAAGTTACAATGAGCAGTTCTTC. Translation gives CASRSRLAGSYNEQFF.

This clone was observed once. The rearrangement uses TRBV7-2 and TRBJ1-6; 12 bases map to TRBD1. The germline CDR1 and CDR2 sequences are SGHTA and FQGNSA. Losses at the gene ends were 2 bases for V and 7 bases for J; bases not matched to a gene: 6. This CDR3 comprises 17 residues. This chain's CDR3 is CASSLLAGQGANSPLHF. The CDR3 DNA is TGTGCCAGCAGCTTATTGGCGGGACAGGGGGCCAATTCACCCCTCCACTTT. Full variable domain (outside the CDR3, taken from reference TRBV7-2 and TRBJ1-6): GAGVSQSPSNKVTEKGKDVELRCDPISGHTALYWYRQSLGQGLEFLIYFQGNSAPDKSGLPSDRFSAERTGGSVSTLTIQRTQQEDSAVYLCASSLLAGQGANSPLHFGNGTRLTVT.

The gene calls are TRBV2 and TRBJ2-3; TRBD1 matches 12 bases. The CDR3 has 15 amino acids. In germline, CDR1 is SNHLY, CDR2 FYNNEI. Unmatched junction bases numbered 1, after V lost 4 bases and J lost 2 bases. In DNA form, the CDR3 reads TGTGCCAGCAGTGGGGGACAGGGGGCCACAGATACGCAGTATTTT. It yields the protein CASSGGQGATDTQYF. The whole variable domain, remainder taken from reference TRBV2 and TRBJ2-3, is EPEVTQTPSHQVTQMGQEVILRCVPISNHLYFYWYRQILGQKVEFLVSFYNNEISEKSEIFDDQFSVERPDGSNFTLKIRSTKLEDSAMYFCASSGGQGATDTQYFGPGTRLTVL.

V is TRBV5-1 and J is TRBJ2-1, with D possibly TRBD1 on 5 matching bases. Germline CDR1 and CDR2: SGHRS and YFSETQ. V gave up 4 bases and J gave up 8 bases, with 16 bases separating them. The CDR3 has 14 residues. For the CDR3, the DNA is TGCGCCAGCAGCCCACCGGGCCCAGGGTATGAGCAGTTCTTC. Translated, it gives CASSPPGPGYEQFF. Full variable domain (missing parts from reference TRBV5-1 and TRBJ2-1): KAGVTQTPRYLIKTRGQQVTLSCSPISGHRSVSWYQQTPGQGLQFLFEYFSETQRNKGNFPGRFSGRQFSNSRSEMNVSTLELGDSALYLCASSPPGPGYEQFFGPGTRLTVL.

The rearrangement links TRBV5-1 to TRBJ2-2, with TRBD2 matching 12 bases. The CDR3 has 19 residues. Germline V gene sequence: CDR1 SGHRS, CDR2 YFSETQ. With 7 bases clipped from V and 7 bases from J, the junction kept 20 bases outside the gene matches. The CDR3 DNA follows: TGCGCCAGCCCCAAAGCGGCTAGCGGGAGGGCGAAGCCGGGCGGGGAGCTGTTTTTT. Protein: CASPKAASGRAKPGGELFF.

The CDR3 sequence: CASSSPNTEAFF. DNA of the CDR3: TGTGCCAGCAGCTCCCCTAACACTGAAGCTTTCTTT. The rearrangement links TRBV7-2 to TRBJ1-1; D is ambiguous. Trimming took off 4 bases at V and 2 bases at J, with 5 bases between the two ends. The CDR3 has 12 residues. The germline V gene has CDR1 SGHTA and CDR2 FQGNSA. Together with reference TRBV7-2 and TRBJ1-1, the CDR3 gives the full variable domain: GAGVSQSPSNKVTEKGKDVELRCDPISGHTALYWYRQSLGQGLEFLIYFQGNSAPDKSGLPSDRFSAERTGGSVSTLTIQRTQQEDSAVYLCASSSPNTEAFFGQGTRLTVV.